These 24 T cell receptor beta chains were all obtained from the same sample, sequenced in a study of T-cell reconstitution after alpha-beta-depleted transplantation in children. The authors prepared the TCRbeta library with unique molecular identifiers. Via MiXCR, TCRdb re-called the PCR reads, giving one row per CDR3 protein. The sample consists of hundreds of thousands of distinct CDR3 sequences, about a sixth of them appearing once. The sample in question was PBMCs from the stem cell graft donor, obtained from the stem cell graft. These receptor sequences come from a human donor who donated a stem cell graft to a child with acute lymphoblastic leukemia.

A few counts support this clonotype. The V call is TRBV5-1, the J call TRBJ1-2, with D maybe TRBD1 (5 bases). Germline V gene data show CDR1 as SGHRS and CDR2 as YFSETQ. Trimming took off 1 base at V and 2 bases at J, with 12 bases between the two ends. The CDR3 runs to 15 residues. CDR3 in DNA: TGCGCCAGCAGCTTGTGGGGCAGGGAGAACTATGGCTACACCTTC. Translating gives CASSLWGRENYGYTF.

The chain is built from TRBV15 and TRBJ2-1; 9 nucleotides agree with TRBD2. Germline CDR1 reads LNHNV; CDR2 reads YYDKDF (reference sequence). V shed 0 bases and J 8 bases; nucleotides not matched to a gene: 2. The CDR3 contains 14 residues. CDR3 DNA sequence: TGTGCCACCAGCAGAGAGCGGGAGGGGGATGAGCAGTTCTTC. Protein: CATSREREGDEQFF.

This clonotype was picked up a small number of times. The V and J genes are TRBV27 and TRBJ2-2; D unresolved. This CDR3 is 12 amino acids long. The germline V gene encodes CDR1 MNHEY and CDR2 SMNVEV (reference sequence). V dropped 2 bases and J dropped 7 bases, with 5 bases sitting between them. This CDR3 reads CASSLTLGELFF. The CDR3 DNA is TGTGCCAGCAGTTTAACCCTCGGGGAGCTGTTTTTT.

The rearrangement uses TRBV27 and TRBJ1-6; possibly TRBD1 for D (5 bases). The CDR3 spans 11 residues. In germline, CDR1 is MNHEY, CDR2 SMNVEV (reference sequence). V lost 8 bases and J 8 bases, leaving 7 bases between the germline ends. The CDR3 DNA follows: TGTGCCAGCGGGGGGGATTCACCCCTCCACTTT. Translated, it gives CASGGDSPLHF.

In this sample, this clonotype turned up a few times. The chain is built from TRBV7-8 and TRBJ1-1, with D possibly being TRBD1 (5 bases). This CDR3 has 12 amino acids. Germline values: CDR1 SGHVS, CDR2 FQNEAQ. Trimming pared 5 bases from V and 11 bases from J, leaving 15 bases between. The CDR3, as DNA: TGTGCCAGCAGCCCCCGAAGAGGGGATGCTTTCTTT. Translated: CASSPRRGDAFF.

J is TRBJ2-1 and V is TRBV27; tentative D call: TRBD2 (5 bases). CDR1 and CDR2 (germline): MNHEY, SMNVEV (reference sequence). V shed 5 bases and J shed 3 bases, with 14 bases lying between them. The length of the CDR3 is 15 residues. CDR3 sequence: CASSPTPEGYNEQFF. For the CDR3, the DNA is TGTGCCAGCAGTCCAACACCCGAGGGCTACAATGAGCAGTTCTTC.

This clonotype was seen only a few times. The CDR3 loop is CASSPLSGGADYEQYF. The CDR3 bases are TGTGCCAGCTCACCACTCAGCGGAGGGGCGGACTACGAGCAGTACTTC. The V and J genes are TRBV18 and TRBJ2-7; TRBD2 might be the D (6 bases). The CDR3 runs to 16 residues. Trimming removed 1 base from V and 3 bases from J, with 16 bases in between. Germline V gene data show CDR1 as KGHSH and CDR2 as LQKENI.

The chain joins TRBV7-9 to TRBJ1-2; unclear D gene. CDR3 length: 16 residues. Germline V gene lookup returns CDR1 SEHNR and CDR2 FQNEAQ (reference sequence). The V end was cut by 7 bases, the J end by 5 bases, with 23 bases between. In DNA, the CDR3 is TGTGCCAGCACCGATTCCGGCCGGGCCCTAATATATGGCTACACCTTC. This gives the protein CASTDSGRALIYGYTF. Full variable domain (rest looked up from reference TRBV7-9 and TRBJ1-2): DTGVSQNPRHKITKRGQNVTFRCDPISEHNRLYWYRQTLGQGPEFLTYFQNEAQLEKSRLLSDRFSAERPKGSFSTLEIQRTEQGDSAMYLCASTDSGRALIYGYTFGSGTRLTVV.

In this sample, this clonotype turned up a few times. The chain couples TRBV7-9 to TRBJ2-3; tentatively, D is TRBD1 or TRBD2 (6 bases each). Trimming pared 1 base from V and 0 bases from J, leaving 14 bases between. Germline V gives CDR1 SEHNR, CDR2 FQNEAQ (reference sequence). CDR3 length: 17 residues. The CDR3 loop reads CASSLGAGGPSTDTQYF. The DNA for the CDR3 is TGTGCCAGCAGCTTAGGGGCCGGGGGCCCCAGCACAGATACGCAGTATTTT.

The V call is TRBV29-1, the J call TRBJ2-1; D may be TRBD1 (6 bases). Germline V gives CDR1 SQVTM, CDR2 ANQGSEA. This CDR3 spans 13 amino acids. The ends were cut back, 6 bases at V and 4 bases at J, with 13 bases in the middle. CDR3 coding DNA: TGCAGCGTACCCGCAGGGGAATACAATGAGCAGTTCTTC. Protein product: CSVPAGEYNEQFF.

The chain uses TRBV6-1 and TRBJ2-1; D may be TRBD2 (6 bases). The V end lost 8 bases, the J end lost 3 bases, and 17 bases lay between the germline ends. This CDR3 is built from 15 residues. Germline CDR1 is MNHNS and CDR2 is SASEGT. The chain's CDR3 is CASGLWGTHYNEQFF. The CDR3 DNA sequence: TGTGCCAGCGGTCTTTGGGGGACTCACTACAATGAGCAGTTCTTC.

Here the CDR3 DNA reads TGCGCCAGCAGCTCCGGACGGACAAACACCGGGGAGCTGTTTTTT. Its translation: CASSSGRTNTGELFF. The rearrangement uses TRBV5-1 and TRBJ2-2; weak D call: TRBD1 (5 bases). The germline CDR1 and CDR2 sequences are SGHRS and YFSETQ. Trimming pared 3 bases from V and 2 bases from J, leaving 11 bases between. The CDR3 extends over 15 amino acids.

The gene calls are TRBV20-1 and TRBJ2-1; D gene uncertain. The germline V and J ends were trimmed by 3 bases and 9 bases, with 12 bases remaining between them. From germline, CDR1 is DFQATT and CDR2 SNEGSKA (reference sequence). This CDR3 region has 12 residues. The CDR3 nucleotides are TGCAGTGCTAGGGTTTCTCCGCGTGAGCAGTTCTTC. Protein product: CSARVSPREQFF.

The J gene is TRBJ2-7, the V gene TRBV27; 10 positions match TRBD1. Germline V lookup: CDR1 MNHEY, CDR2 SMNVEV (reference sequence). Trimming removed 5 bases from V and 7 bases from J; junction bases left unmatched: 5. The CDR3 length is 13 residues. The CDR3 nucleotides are TGTGCCAGCAGTCGGACAGGGGGGGGTGAGCAGTACTTC. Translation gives CASSRTGGGEQYF.

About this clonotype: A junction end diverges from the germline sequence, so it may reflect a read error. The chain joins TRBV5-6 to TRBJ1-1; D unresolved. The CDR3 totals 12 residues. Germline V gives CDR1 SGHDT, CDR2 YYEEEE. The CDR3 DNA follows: TGTGCCAGCAGATTGGCGGGTTACCAAGCTTTCTTT. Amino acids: CASRLAGYQAFF.

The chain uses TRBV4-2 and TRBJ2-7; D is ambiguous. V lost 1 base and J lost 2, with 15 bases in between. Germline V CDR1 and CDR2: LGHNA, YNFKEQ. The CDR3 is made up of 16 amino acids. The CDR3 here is CASSQVGRRMTYEQYF. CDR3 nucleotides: TGTGCCAGCAGCCAAGTGGGCAGGCGGATGACCTACGAGCAGTACTTC.

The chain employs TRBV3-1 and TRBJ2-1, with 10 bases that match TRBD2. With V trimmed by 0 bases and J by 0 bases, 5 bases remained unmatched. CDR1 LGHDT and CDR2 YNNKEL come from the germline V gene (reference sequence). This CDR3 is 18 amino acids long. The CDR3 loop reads CASSQDQTSGRSYNEQFF. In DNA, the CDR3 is TGTGCCAGCAGCCAAGATCAGACTAGCGGGCGCTCCTACAATGAGCAGTTCTTC.

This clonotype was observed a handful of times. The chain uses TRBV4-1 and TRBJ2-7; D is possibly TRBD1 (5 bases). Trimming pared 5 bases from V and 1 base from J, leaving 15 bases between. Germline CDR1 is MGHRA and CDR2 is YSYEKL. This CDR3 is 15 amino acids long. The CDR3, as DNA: TGCGCCAGCAGCGGTTCAGGGAAGACATCCTACGAGCAGTACTTC. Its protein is CASSGSGKTSYEQYF.

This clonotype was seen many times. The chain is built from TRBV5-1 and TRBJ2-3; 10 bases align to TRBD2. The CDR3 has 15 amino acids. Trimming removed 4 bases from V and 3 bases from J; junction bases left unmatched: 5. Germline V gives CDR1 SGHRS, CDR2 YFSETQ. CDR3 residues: CASSLGLASTDTQYF. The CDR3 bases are TGCGCCAGCAGCCTGGGACTAGCGAGTACAGATACGCAGTATTTT.

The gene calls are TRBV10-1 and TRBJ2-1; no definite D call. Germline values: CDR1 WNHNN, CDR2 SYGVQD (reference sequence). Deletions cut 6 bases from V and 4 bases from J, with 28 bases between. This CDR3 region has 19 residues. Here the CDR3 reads CASSGDTTGETRFYNEQFF. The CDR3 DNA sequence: TGCGCCAGCAGCGGCGATACTACCGGAGAGACACGATTTTACAATGAGCAGTTCTTC.

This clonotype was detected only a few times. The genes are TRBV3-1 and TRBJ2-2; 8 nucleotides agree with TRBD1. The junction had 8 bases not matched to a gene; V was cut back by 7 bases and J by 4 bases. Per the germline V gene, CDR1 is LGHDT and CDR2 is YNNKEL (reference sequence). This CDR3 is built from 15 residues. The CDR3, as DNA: TGTGCCAGCACTCCTTGGACAGGGAGCACCGGGGAGCTGTTTTTT. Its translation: CASTPWTGSTGELFF.

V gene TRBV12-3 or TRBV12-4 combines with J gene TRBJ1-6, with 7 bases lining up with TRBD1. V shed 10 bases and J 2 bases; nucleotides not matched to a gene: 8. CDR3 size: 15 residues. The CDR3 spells CATHEGATYNSPLHF. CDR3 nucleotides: TGTGCCACCCACGAGGGGGCTACCTATAATTCACCCCTCCACTTT.

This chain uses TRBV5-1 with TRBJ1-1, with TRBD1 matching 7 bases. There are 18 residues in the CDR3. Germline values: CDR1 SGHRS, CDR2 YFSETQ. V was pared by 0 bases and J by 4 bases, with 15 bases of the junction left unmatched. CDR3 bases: TGCGCCAGCAGCTTGGCGTCCGCAACGTCCTACAGGGGCACTGAAGCTTTCTTT. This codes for CASSLASATSYRGTEAFF.

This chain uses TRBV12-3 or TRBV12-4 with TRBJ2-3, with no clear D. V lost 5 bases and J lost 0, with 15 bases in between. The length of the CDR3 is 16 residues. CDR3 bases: TGTGCCAGCAGTCCCTCGACTTCAACTAGCACAGATACGCAGTATTTT. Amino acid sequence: CASSPSTSTSTDTQYF.